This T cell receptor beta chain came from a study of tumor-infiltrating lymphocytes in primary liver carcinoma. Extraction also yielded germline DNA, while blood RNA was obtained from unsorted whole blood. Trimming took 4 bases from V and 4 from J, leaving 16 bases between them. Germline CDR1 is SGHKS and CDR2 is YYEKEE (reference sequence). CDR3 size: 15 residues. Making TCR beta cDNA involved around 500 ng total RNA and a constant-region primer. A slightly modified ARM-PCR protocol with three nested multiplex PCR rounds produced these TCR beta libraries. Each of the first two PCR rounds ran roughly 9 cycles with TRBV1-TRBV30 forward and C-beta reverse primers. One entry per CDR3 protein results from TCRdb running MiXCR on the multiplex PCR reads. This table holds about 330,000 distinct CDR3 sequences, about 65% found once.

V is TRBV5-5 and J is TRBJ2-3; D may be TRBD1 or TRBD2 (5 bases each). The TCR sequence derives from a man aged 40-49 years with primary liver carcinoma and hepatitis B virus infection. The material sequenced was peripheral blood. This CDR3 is CASSQGESLADTQYF. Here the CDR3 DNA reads TGTGCCAGCAGCCAAGGGGAGTCACTGGCAGATACGCAGTATTTT.